What follows are 3 T cell receptor beta chains derived from one specimen sequenced in a study of shared clonotypes between healthy human individuals. Data came from immunoSEQ multiplex PCR; TCRdb stores just in-frame clones and leaves some out. The sample holds over 2 million clones, around 92% seen once. What was sequenced was naive CD4+ T cells from PBMCs. Subset noted: CD45RA+ positively selected. The receptors derive from a man younger than 35 in good health. Some clones in this sample may be carry-over from other donors' samples.

The V gene is TRBV18, the J gene TRBJ2-7; D not certain. Germline V gene lookup returns CDR1 KGHSH and CDR2 LQKENI. The CDR3 extends over 14 amino acids. V lost 2 bases, J lost 0 bases, and 8 bases lay in between. The CDR3 DNA sequence: TGTGCCAGCTCACCATCGGAGTTCTCCTACGAGCAGTACTTC. This encodes CASSPSEFSYEQYF.

The CDR3 coding sequence is TGTGCCAGCACCCCCGACAGGTCTTATCAGCCCCAGCATTTT. This codes for CASTPDRSYQPQHF. The V gene is TRBV28, the J gene TRBJ1-5, with D possibly matching TRBD1 (6 bases). Trimming shortened V by 7 bases and J by 5 bases, and 15 bases separated the two germline ends. Germline V lookup: CDR1 MDHEN, CDR2 SYDVKM. This CDR3 spans 14 amino acids.

The rearrangement joins TRBV5-4 to TRBJ2-2; D gene ambiguous. The germline V gene encodes CDR1 SGHNT and CDR2 YYREEE (reference sequence). The CDR3 totals 18 residues. The V and J ends lost 3 bases and 6 bases respectively, with 24 bases between them. The CDR3 is CASSSGGASMRTAGELFF. The DNA of the CDR3 is TGTGCCAGCAGCTCCGGTGGAGCCTCAATGAGAACGGCCGGGGAGCTGTTTTTT.